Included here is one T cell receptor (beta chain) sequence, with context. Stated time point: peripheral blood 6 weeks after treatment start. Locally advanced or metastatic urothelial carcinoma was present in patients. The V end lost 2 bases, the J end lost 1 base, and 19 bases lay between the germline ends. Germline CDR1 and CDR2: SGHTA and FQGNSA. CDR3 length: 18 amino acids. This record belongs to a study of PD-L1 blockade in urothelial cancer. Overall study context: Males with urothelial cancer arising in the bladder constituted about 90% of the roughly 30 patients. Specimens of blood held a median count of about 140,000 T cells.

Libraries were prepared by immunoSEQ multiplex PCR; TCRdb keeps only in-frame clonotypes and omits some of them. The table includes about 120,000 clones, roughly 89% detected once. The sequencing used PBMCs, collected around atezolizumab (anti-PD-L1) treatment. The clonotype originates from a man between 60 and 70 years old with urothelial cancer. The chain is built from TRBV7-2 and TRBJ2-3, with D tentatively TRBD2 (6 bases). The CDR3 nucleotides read TGTGCCAGCAGCTTAACGGGAACGACTAGTTGGGGCACAGATACGCAGTATTTT. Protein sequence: CASSLTGTTSWGTDTQYF.